The 28 T cell receptor beta chains presented below share a single source sample, sequenced in a study of neurological immune-mediated disorders. TCRdb processed the 5' RACE reads anew with MiXCR; each CDR3 protein has one entry. The sample holds 130,000 or so distinct CDR3 sequences, more than 2.5% seen once. The sequenced sample was PBMCs. The receptor source for this set is a woman in her twenties or thirties with multiple sclerosis.

The V gene is TRBV5-1, the J gene TRBJ1-2; tentatively, D is TRBD1 (5 bases). Germline assignment: CDR1 SGHRS and CDR2 YFSETQ. The V and J ends lost 4 bases and 8 bases respectively, with 18 bases between them. This CDR3 comprises 14 residues. The CDR3 DNA follows: TGCGCCAGCAGCCAGGGAAGTACCAAGCGAGGCTACACCTTC. Protein: CASSQGSTKRGYTF.

This clonotype was found many times. The J gene is TRBJ2-7, the V gene TRBV20-1, with 8 bases that match TRBD1. V shed 6 bases, J shed 9 bases, and the junction held 7 bases outside the gene matches. The CDR3 has 11 residues. Germline CDR1 is DFQATT and CDR2 is SNEGSKA (reference sequence). The CDR3 protein is CSANDRGRQYF. Here the CDR3 DNA reads TGCAGTGCAAACGACAGGGGCAGGCAGTACTTC.

This clonotype was seen many times. This chain joins TRBV7-2 and TRBJ2-1, with 10 bases aligning to TRBD2. After removal of 4 bases from V and 13 bases from J, the junction contained 10 bases not matched to a gene. Looked up from germline, CDR1 is SGHTA and CDR2 is FQGNSA. The CDR3 runs to 14 residues. The DNA of the CDR3 is TGTGCCAGCAGCTCGCGAGCTAGCGGGAGTCGCCAGTTCTTC. It translates to CASSSRASGSRQFF.

In this sample, this clonotype turned up many times. The V gene is TRBV7-2, the J gene TRBJ1-1, with 7 positions matching TRBD1. Trimming cost V 4 bases and J 2 bases; bases outside gene matches: 10. The CDR3 length is 16 residues. Germline CDR1 and CDR2: SGHTA and FQGNSA. The CDR3 DNA reads as TGTGCCAGCAGCTCCTCCCATGACAGGGAAAACACTGAAGCTTTCTTT. It is translated as CASSSSHDRENTEAFF. The full variable domain, with the rest looked up from reference TRBV7-2 and TRBJ1-1, is GAGVSQSPSNKVTEKGKDVELRCDPISGHTALYWYRQSLGQGLEFLIYFQGNSAPDKSGLPSDRFSAERTGGSVSTLTIQRTQQEDSAVYLCASSSSHDRENTEAFFGQGTRLTVV.

This clonotype was counted at least ten times. A clone one base away is much larger, so this may be a read error. This CDR3 is missing its conserved last phenylalanine or tryptophan, likely due to a read error. The chain uses TRBV6-2 or TRBV6-3 and TRBJ2-4; D remains unclear. The ends were cut back, 7 bases at V and 5 bases at J, with 12 bases in the middle. Germline-derived CDR1 and CDR2 are MNHEY and SVGEGT. The CDR3 spans 13 residues. CDR3 coding DNA: TGTGCCAGCAAGTTGGCAGACCAAAACATTCAGTACTGC. It is translated as CASKLADQNIQYC.

This clonotype has at least ten counts. The chain combines TRBV7-2 with TRBJ1-4, with TRBD1 matching 9 bases. The junction had 11 bases not matched to a gene; V was cut back by 6 bases and J by 9 bases. This CDR3 has 15 amino acids. Germline CDR1 is SGHTA and CDR2 is FQGNSA. The CDR3 DNA follows: TGTGCCAGCAGTCCGACCGGGACAGGGATGAAAAAACTGTTTTTT. Translating gives CASSPTGTGMKKLFF. Combining the CDR3 with reference TRBV7-2 and TRBJ1-4 gives the whole variable domain GAGVSQSPSNKVTEKGKDVELRCDPISGHTALYWYRQSLGQGLEFLIYFQGNSAPDKSGLPSDRFSAERTGGSVSTLTIQRTQQEDSAVYLCASSPTGTGMKKLFFGSGTQLSVL.

This clonotype was seen at least ten times. The V gene is TRBV5-1, the J gene TRBJ1-4; possible D gene TRBD1, 6 bases. The CDR3 contains 12 residues. Germline CDR1 SGHRS, CDR2 YFSETQ. Trimming removed 4 bases at V and 8 bases at J, with 9 bases between. For the CDR3, the DNA is TGCGCCAGCAGCCCAGGACAGGAAAAACTGTTTTTT. Its translation is CASSPGQEKLFF. The full variable domain, completed using reference TRBV5-1 and TRBJ1-4, is KAGVTQTPRYLIKTRGQQVTLSCSPISGHRSVSWYQQTPGQGLQFLFEYFSETQRNKGNFPGRFSGRQFSNSRSEMNVSTLELGDSALYLCASSPGQEKLFFGSGTQLSVL.

This clonotype was counted at least ten times. The chain uses TRBV11-2 and TRBJ2-7; D is unclear. Germline loops: CDR1 SGHAT, CDR2 FQNNGV. The CDR3 is made up of 15 amino acids. Trimming cost V 3 bases and J 0 bases, with 12 bases left between them. DNA of the CDR3: TGTGCCAGCAGCTTGGGGTCCTCTAGCTCCTACGAGCAGTACTTC. Protein: CASSLGSSSSYEQYF.

This clonotype was counted at least ten times. The V gene is TRBV5-1, the J gene TRBJ2-5; a possible D gene is TRBD2 (5 bases). Trimming removed 0 bases from V and 1 base from J, with 10 bases in between. The CDR3 consists of 15 residues. Germline CDR1 SGHRS, CDR2 YFSETQ. CDR3 residues: CASSLGARVQETQYF. CDR3 in DNA: TGCGCCAGCAGCTTGGGGGCGAGGGTCCAAGAGACCCAGTACTTC.

This clonotype was recorded many times. The V and J genes are TRBV5-1 and TRBJ2-7, with TRBD1 matching over 9 bases. V was pared by 4 bases and J by 6 bases, with 11 bases of the junction left unmatched. This CDR3 contains 15 residues. Germline CDR1 is SGHRS and CDR2 is YFSETQ. The CDR3 loop is CASSPRTGETGEQYF. In DNA, the CDR3 is TGCGCCAGCAGCCCGAGGACAGGGGAAACGGGCGAGCAGTACTTC.

In its sample, this clonotype was seen many times. The rearrangement links TRBV5-6 to TRBJ1-5; TRBD1 might be the D (6 bases). V was clipped by 4 bases and J by 7 bases, with 21 bases between them. CDR1 is SGHDT and CDR2 is YYEEEE in the germline V gene. This CDR3 has 16 residues. CDR3 protein: CASSTIRDTKGQPQHF. The CDR3 DNA is TGTGCCAGCAGCACAATCCGGGACACCAAGGGACAGCCCCAGCATTTT.

This clonotype was counted ten times or more. The CDR3 region has the DNA TGCAGTGGAGTGTTGGCAGATACGCAGTATTTT. This translates into CSGVLADTQYF. The chain has TRBV20-1 and TRBJ2-3; D unclear. The CDR3 has 11 residues. Germline-derived CDR1 and CDR2 are DFQATT and SNEGSKA (reference sequence). Trimming pared 7 bases from V and 4 bases from J, leaving 9 bases between.

This clonotype appeared many times. The CDR3 bases are TGCGCCAGCAGCTTGGCGAGTGAGCAGTTCTTC. Protein sequence: CASSLASEQFF. The chain is built from TRBV5-1 and TRBJ2-1; D remains unclear. This CDR3 contains 11 residues. Deletions cut 0 bases from V and 9 bases from J, with 4 bases between. The germline V gene has CDR1 SGHRS and CDR2 YFSETQ. The full variable domain, in which reference TRBV5-1 and TRBJ2-1 provide the parts outside the CDR3, is KAGVTQTPRYLIKTRGQQVTLSCSPISGHRSVSWYQQTPGQGLQFLFEYFSETQRNKGNFPGRFSGRQFSNSRSEMNVSTLELGDSALYLCASSLASEQFFGPGTRLTVL.

This clonotype was seen many times. The chain uses TRBV5-1 and TRBJ1-2; D gene unclear. Per the germline V gene, CDR1 is SGHRS and CDR2 is YFSETQ. Trimming cost V 4 bases and J 6 bases, with 10 bases left between them. The CDR3 contains 12 residues. CDR3 protein: CASSKDYHGYTF. The CDR3 bases are TGCGCCAGCAGCAAGGACTACCATGGCTACACCTTC. Complete variable domain (other parts from reference TRBV5-1 and TRBJ1-2): KAGVTQTPRYLIKTRGQQVTLSCSPISGHRSVSWYQQTPGQGLQFLFEYFSETQRNKGNFPGRFSGRQFSNSRSEMNVSTLELGDSALYLCASSKDYHGYTFGSGTRLTVV.

CDR3 amino acids: CASSSAGLPDTQYF. CDR3 coding DNA: TGTGCCAGCAGCTCCGCGGGTTTGCCAGATACGCAGTATTTT. The V gene is TRBV7-6, the J gene TRBJ2-3; perhaps TRBD2 as D (5 bases). There are 14 residues in the CDR3. Germline V lookup: CDR1 SGHVS, CDR2 FNYEAQ. The V and J ends lost 4 bases and 4 bases respectively, with 12 bases between them.

This clonotype was observed at least ten times. The J gene is TRBJ2-1, the V gene TRBV7-2; D gene ambiguous. Germline CDR1 and CDR2: SGHTA and FQGNSA. Trimming took 6 bases from V and 0 from J, leaving 9 bases between them. The CDR3 is 14 amino acids. The CDR3 region has the DNA TGTGCCAGCAGTCACTTAGGCTCCTACAATGAGCAGTTCTTC. Amino acids: CASSHLGSYNEQFF. The complete variable domain, with remaining parts taken from reference TRBV7-2 and TRBJ2-1, reads GAGVSQSPSNKVTEKGKDVELRCDPISGHTALYWYRQSLGQGLEFLIYFQGNSAPDKSGLPSDRFSAERTGGSVSTLTIQRTQQEDSAVYLCASSHLGSYNEQFFGPGTRLTVL.

This clonotype was seen many times. The V call is TRBV5-5, the J call TRBJ2-1; D may be TRBD2 (5 bases). The CDR3 is made up of 14 amino acids. With 2 bases removed from V and 5 bases from J, the gap between germline ends came to 11 bases. Germline lookup yields CDR1 SGHKS and CDR2 YYEKEE (reference sequence). CDR3 bases: TGTGCCAGCAGCTTAGGTAGGACTGACAATGAGCAGTTCTTC. This encodes CASSLGRTDNEQFF.

This clonotype has ten or more counts. The chain couples TRBV7-6 to TRBJ1-4; TRBD1 aligns across 8 bases. The CDR3 has 16 amino acids. The germline V gene encodes CDR1 SGHVS and CDR2 FNYEAQ. Losses at the gene ends were 3 bases for V and 10 bases for J; bases not matched to a gene: 13. CDR3 coding DNA: TGTGCCAGCAGCTTGGACAGGGACCACCTAATAGGAAAACTGTTTTTT. This translates into CASSLDRDHLIGKLFF. Full variable domain (missing parts from reference TRBV7-6 and TRBJ1-4): GAGVSQSPRYKVTKRGQDVALRCDPISGHVSLYWYRQALGQGPEFLTYFNYEAQQDKSGLPNDRFSAERPEGSISTLTIQRTEQRDSAMYRCASSLDRDHLIGKLFFGSGTQLSVL.

This clonotype was detected many times. This chain links TRBV12-3 or TRBV12-4 with TRBJ2-1, with D hard to call. V lost 3 bases and J lost 7, with 10 bases in between. The CDR3 is 13 amino acids. The CDR3 sequence is CASSFDPRNEQFF. The CDR3 nucleotides are TGTGCCAGCAGTTTTGACCCCAGGAATGAGCAGTTCTTC.

This chain links TRBV6-5 with TRBJ1-1; D not resolved. Germline V gene data show CDR1 as MNHEY and CDR2 as SVGAGI. V was cut by 0 bases and J by 4 bases, with 12 bases left in between. This CDR3 comprises 15 residues. The CDR3 loop is CASSYSGGLGTEAFF. The CDR3 DNA follows: TGTGCCAGCAGTTACTCAGGAGGGTTGGGCACTGAAGCTTTCTTT.

This clonotype has ten or more counts. The chain joins TRBV6-1 to TRBJ1-1; TRBD1 matches at 9 bases. The CDR3 consists of 13 residues. The germline CDR1 and CDR2 sequences are MNHNS and SASEGT. Trimming at V came to 6 bases and at J to 5 bases, leaving 4 bases not matched to a gene. Here the CDR3 DNA reads TGTGCCAGCAGCCGGGACAGGGTGACTGAAGCTTTCTTT. It translates to CASSRDRVTEAFF.

This clonotype was observed at least ten times. The chain links TRBV5-1 to TRBJ2-4; 7 bases are a match to TRBD1. This CDR3 spans 13 amino acids. The junction had 3 bases not matched to a gene; V was cut back by 8 bases and J by 1 base. Germline-derived CDR1 and CDR2 are SGHRS and YFSETQ. The CDR3 here is CARAQGAKNIQYF. For the CDR3, the DNA is TGCGCCAGGGCACAGGGGGCCAAAAACATTCAGTACTTC.

This clonotype showed up many times. CDR3 protein: CSGLLAAGAYNEQFF. The CDR3 region has the DNA TGCAGTGGATTACTAGCGGCGGGCGCCTACAATGAGCAGTTCTTC. This chain joins TRBV20-1 and TRBJ2-1; 8 bases align to TRBD2. This CDR3 has 15 residues. J lost 2 bases, V lost 7 bases, and 10 bases had no gene match. Germline loops: CDR1 DFQATT, CDR2 SNEGSKA (reference sequence).

This clonotype was picked up many times. V gene TRBV11-2 combines with J gene TRBJ1-1; TRBD1 is a possible D gene (5 bases). The germline V gene encodes CDR1 SGHAT and CDR2 FQNNGV. V was clipped by 3 bases and J by 0 bases, with 14 bases between them. This CDR3 comprises 16 residues. CDR3 in DNA: TGTGCCAGCAGCTTTCAGGGCGGAGGCATGAACACTGAAGCTTTCTTT. This encodes CASSFQGGGMNTEAFF.

This clonotype was found many times. The chain employs TRBV20-1 and TRBJ2-1; no clear D. The V and J ends lost 3 bases and 8 bases respectively, with 8 bases between them. Germline CDR1 DFQATT, CDR2 SNEGSKA (reference sequence). The CDR3 is 11 amino acids. CDR3 nucleotides: TGCAGTGCTAGGCCAAGGCATGAGCAGTTCTTC. This encodes CSARPRHEQFF.

This clonotype was found many times. The chain uses TRBV7-2 and TRBJ1-2; TRBD1 agrees at 8 bases. Germline trimming cut 3 bases from V and 5 bases from J; bases unmatched to any gene: 5. Germline loops: CDR1 SGHTA, CDR2 FQGNSA. This CDR3 spans 14 amino acids. In nucleotides, the CDR3 is TGTGCCAGCAGCTTTGGACAGGGTTATTATGGCTACACCTTC. Translated: CASSFGQGYYGYTF.

This clonotype occurred many times. The chain combines TRBV7-9 with TRBJ2-2, with D perhaps TRBD1 (6 bases). CDR1 and CDR2 (germline): SEHNR, FQNEAQ (reference sequence). V lost 4 bases, J lost 5 bases, and 14 bases lay in between. The CDR3 extends over 15 amino acids. Here the CDR3 DNA reads TGTGCCAGCAGCTCGCCGGGACAAAGGACCGGGGAGCTGTTTTTT. It is translated as CASSSPGQRTGELFF.

Ten or more counts support this clonotype. The chain links TRBV12-3 or TRBV12-4 to TRBJ1-4; 8 positions agree with TRBD1. V lost 5 bases to trimming and J lost 0 bases; unmatched junction nucleotides: 17. CDR3 size: 20 residues. CDR3 nucleotides: TGTGCCAGCAGTCACCAGGGGCTTCCGGGACAGGTTGCAACTAATGAAAAACTGTTTTTT. Protein: CASSHQGLPGQVATNEKLFF.